The TCR beta chain under discussion was sequenced for a study of CD4 T cells in relation to SARS-CoV-2 and coronaviruses. In the study overall: After approximately 10 days of antigen culture, PBMC TCR beta CDR3s were sequenced. Controls used an HIV-1 Nef peptide pool or no peptide.

TCRdb's table, derived via immunoSEQ multiplex PCR, lists solely in-frame clones and lacks some. This sample has approximately 20,000 clones, with approximately 80% found just once. Unexposed donor CD4+ T cells date from 2011-2018, before the COVID-19 pandemic. Isolation of CD4+ T cells took place after around eleven days in culture. Unexposed-donor CD4+ T cells were probed with SARS-CoV-2 S/N and four cold-coronavirus spikes, cells permitting. Some 1.9 million PBMCs per well were cultured with 7.5 to 10 IU/ml IL-2. CDR1 and CDR2 from the germline V gene are MDHEN and SYDVKM. The CDR3 is 15 residues long. V lost 4 bases and J 5 bases, leaving 17 bases between the germline ends. Concerning this clone: Antigen: not known.

The origin of this receptor is a human donor in good health. The chain couples TRBV28 to TRBJ2-5, with D perhaps matching TRBD1 or TRBD2 (7 bases each). Input material: CD4+ T cells from PBMCs, cultured in vitro. The CDR3 coding sequence is TGTGCCAGCAGTTCCCAGGGGGGGAGGTCCGAGACCCAGTACTTC. It specifies CASSSQGGRSETQYF.